Below, 32 T cell receptor beta chains from the same sample are listed, as sequenced in a study of blood T cell repertoires in COVID-19. Repertoires were generated with immunoSEQ multiplex PCR, while TCRdb's copy carries only in-frame clones and drops some. The table includes some 390,000 clones, nearly 90% detected once. The sample comprised PBMCs or T cells enriched from blood (not recorded which). These receptors were obtained from a woman in her 30s who had recovered from COVID-19.

The J gene is TRBJ1-4, the V gene TRBV2; TRBD1 matches at 10 bases. Germline assignment: CDR1 SNHLY and CDR2 FYNNEI. V was clipped by 6 bases and J by 7 bases; unmatched bases: 5. The CDR3 consists of 14 residues. CDR3 protein: CASRTGGGGEKLFF. The CDR3 DNA is TGTGCCAGCAGGACAGGGGGCGGAGGTGAAAAACTGTTTTTT.

The CDR3, as DNA: TGTGCCAGCAGTATACCCTTGGGACAGGGGTCCAAAGAGACCCAGTACTTC. It encodes CASSIPLGQGSKETQYF. V usage is TRBV28 and J usage is TRBJ2-5; the match to TRBD1 covers 10 bases. Germline V CDR1 and CDR2: MDHEN, SYDVKM. The CDR3 covers 17 residues. Trimming removed 5 bases from V and 3 bases from J; junction bases left unmatched: 12.

V is TRBV28 and J is TRBJ2-1; 12 positions agree with TRBD1. The CDR3 runs 15 residues. With 3 bases clipped from V and 8 bases from J, the junction kept 5 bases outside the gene matches. Per germline, CDR1 MDHEN and CDR2 SYDVKM. The CDR3 protein is CASSFRDRGLHEQFF. The CDR3 DNA is TGTGCCAGCAGTTTTCGGGACAGGGGGCTCCATGAGCAGTTCTTC.

Concerning this clone itself: Other DNA sequences of this sample code for an identical CDR3. This chain connects TRBV12-3 or TRBV12-4 to TRBJ1-5; no firm D call. Trimming took 1 base from V and 7 from J, leaving 5 bases between them. The CDR3 has 12 residues. The CDR3 sequence: CASSLERQPQHF. The CDR3 coding sequence is TGTGCCAGCAGTTTAGAACGGCAGCCCCAGCATTTT.

The chain uses TRBV2 and TRBJ2-2; 11 bases line up with TRBD2. The CDR3 contains 15 residues. CDR1 SNHLY and CDR2 FYNNEI come from the germline V gene. Trimming took 9 bases from V and 4 from J; bases not matched to a gene: 7. CDR3 coding DNA: TGTGCCAGTGTCCGACTAGCGGGAAGCACCGGGGAGCTGTTTTTT. Its protein product is CASVRLAGSTGELFF. Combining the CDR3 with reference TRBV2 and TRBJ2-2 gives the whole variable domain EPEVTQTPSHQVTQMGQEVILRCVPISNHLYFYWYRQILGQKVEFLVSFYNNEISEKSEIFDDQFSVERPDGSNFTLKIRSTKLEDSAMYFCASVRLAGSTGELFFGEGSRLTVL.

The chain links TRBV6-5 to TRBJ2-2; possibly TRBD2 for D (6 bases). V was cut by 2 bases and J by 9 bases, with 19 bases left in between. CDR1 MNHEY and CDR2 SVGAGI come from the germline V gene. This CDR3 comprises 16 residues. The CDR3 DNA is TGTGCCAGCAGTTACGGTTCGGGGGTCCGGTTCCGGGAGCTGTTTTTT. It translates to CASSYGSGVRFRELFF.

V usage is TRBV25-1 and J usage is TRBJ1-2, with 8 nucleotides matching TRBD1. The V segment lost 6 bases and the J segment 11 bases; nucleotides outside the gene matches: 5. The CDR3 is 11 amino acids. From germline, CDR1 is MGHDK and CDR2 SYGVNS. CDR3 bases: TGTGCCAGCAGGAGGACAGGGTTGTACACCTTC. It encodes CASRRTGLYTF.

The rearrangement links TRBV7-2 to TRBJ1-1; D is unclear. CDR3 length: 16 residues. The germline gives CDR1 SGHTA, CDR2 FQGNSA. Trimming cost V 2 bases and J 0 bases, with 13 bases left between them. The CDR3 bases are TGTGCCAGCAGCTTATCGGTTGAGGATATGAACACTGAAGCTTTCTTT. Encoded protein: CASSLSVEDMNTEAFF. Filled out from reference TRBV7-2 and TRBJ1-1, the complete variable domain reads GAGVSQSPSNKVTEKGKDVELRCDPISGHTALYWYRQSLGQGLEFLIYFQGNSAPDKSGLPSDRFSAERTGGSVSTLTIQRTQQEDSAVYLCASSLSVEDMNTEAFFGQGTRLTVV.

The chain recombines TRBV5-6 with TRBJ2-5, with D possibly TRBD1 on 5 matching bases. This CDR3 has 14 residues. CDR1 and CDR2 from the germline V gene are SGHDT and YYEEEE. Deletions cut 1 base from V and 1 base from J, with 8 bases between. CDR3 sequence: CASSLTQGQETQYF. The DNA of the CDR3 is TGTGCCAGCAGCTTGACGCAGGGCCAAGAGACCCAGTACTTC.

This clone was seen a handful of times. The V and J genes are TRBV19 and TRBJ1-4, with 8 bases fitting TRBD1. The V gene end was trimmed by 5 bases and the J gene end by 2 bases; junction bases not matched to a gene: 10. The CDR3 is made up of 17 amino acids. Germline assignment: CDR1 LNHDA and CDR2 SQIVND (reference sequence). The CDR3: CASSQTGGIWTNEKLFF. The CDR3 DNA reads as TGTGCCAGTAGTCAAACAGGGGGAATATGGACTAATGAAAAACTGTTTTTT.

The chain carries TRBV18 and TRBJ1-5, with D unresolved. V gave up 2 bases and J gave up 7 bases, with 12 bases separating them. CDR1 and CDR2 from the germline V gene are KGHSH and LQKENI. The CDR3 is 14 residues long. The CDR3 loop is CASSPRSGAQPQHF. The CDR3 DNA reads as TGTGCCAGCTCACCAAGGTCGGGTGCGCAGCCCCAGCATTTT.

The genes are TRBV3-1 (or the pseudogene TRBV3-2) and TRBJ2-7, with D possibly TRBD1 on 6 matching bases. V was pared by 1 base and J by 6 bases, with 16 bases between. Germline CDR1 is LGHDT and CDR2 is YNNKEL (reference sequence). The CDR3 sequence is 15 residues long. The CDR3 sequence is CASSQGLQGRREQYF. CDR3 nucleotides: TGTGCCAGCAGCCAAGGTCTGCAGGGGCGACGCGAGCAGTACTTC.

V and J are TRBV7-2 and TRBJ1-2; TRBD1 matches at 7 bases. The length of the CDR3 is 15 residues. Germline V gene data show CDR1 as SGHTA and CDR2 as FQGNSA. The trim removed 5 bases at V and 0 bases at J, leaving 6 bases unmatched. CDR3: CASSPSGQTNYGYTF. Here the CDR3 DNA reads TGTGCCAGCAGCCCCTCGGGACAGACTAACTATGGCTACACCTTC. Together with reference TRBV7-2 and TRBJ1-2, the CDR3 gives the full variable domain: GAGVSQSPSNKVTEKGKDVELRCDPISGHTALYWYRQSLGQGLEFLIYFQGNSAPDKSGLPSDRFSAERTGGSVSTLTIQRTQQEDSAVYLCASSPSGQTNYGYTFGSGTRLTVV.

The chain recombines TRBV30 with TRBJ1-1; D ambiguous. Between the trimmed V and J ends, which lost 3 bases and 3 bases, there was a span of 11 bases. CDR3 size: 13 residues. From germline, CDR1 is GTSNPN and CDR2 SVGIG (reference sequence). The CDR3 loop is CAWSRGLYTEAFF. Written as DNA, the CDR3 is TGTGCCTGGAGCCGAGGACTTTACACTGAAGCTTTCTTT.

The chain couples TRBV7-7 to TRBJ2-7; D possibly corresponds to TRBD1 (6 bases). The CDR3 is made up of 17 amino acids. Germline V gene lookup returns CDR1 SSHAT and CDR2 FNYEAQ (reference sequence). Trimming pared 2 bases from V and 3 bases from J, leaving 20 bases between. Here the CDR3 DNA reads TGTGCCAGCAGCTTACGTTGTCCTCAGGACAGTTACTACGAGCAGTACTTC. This translates into CASSLRCPQDSYYEQYF.

A single count supports this clone. V is TRBV19 and J is TRBJ1-1; 8 bases are shared with TRBD1. Germline V gene lookup returns CDR1 LNHDA and CDR2 SQIVND (reference sequence). The CDR3 is made up of 13 amino acids. V was clipped by 6 bases and J by 3 bases; unmatched bases: 3. This chain's CDR3 is CASRYRGYTEAFF. CDR3 bases: TGTGCCAGTAGGTACAGGGGGTACACTGAAGCTTTCTTT.

The rearrangement links TRBV10-3 to TRBJ1-1; 7 bases align to TRBD1. J gave up 5 bases and V 5 bases, and 5 bases lay outside the gene matches. The CDR3 runs 13 residues. CDR1 and CDR2 from the germline V gene are ENHRY and SYGVKD. Written as DNA, the CDR3 is TGTGCCATCAGTACAGGGGTGGGGACTGAAGCTTTCTTT. Translation: CAISTGVGTEAFF.

For the CDR3, the DNA is TGTGCCAGCAGCCCCGTACCAGGGACTAACTATGGCTACACCTTC. Amino acid sequence: CASSPVPGTNYGYTF. The chain has TRBV7-2 and TRBJ1-2; D is possibly TRBD1 (5 bases). V lost 5 bases and J lost 0, with 13 bases in between. CDR1 is SGHTA, CDR2 FQGNSA, per germline. The length of the CDR3 is 15 residues.

This chain connects TRBV5-6 to TRBJ2-3; perhaps TRBD2 as D (6 bases). There are 14 residues in the CDR3. V was pared by 4 bases and J by 6 bases, with 15 bases between. Germline values: CDR1 SGHDT, CDR2 YYEEEE. CDR3 DNA: TGTGCCAGCAGCCCGCCGGGGGTGGGGGATACGCAGTATTTT. It yields the protein CASSPPGVGDTQYF.

The V call is TRBV19, the J call TRBJ2-2, with D unclear. CDR1 and CDR2 (germline): LNHDA, SQIVND (reference sequence). This CDR3 has 13 amino acids. The V and J ends lost 4 bases and 5 bases respectively, with 8 bases between them. The CDR3 DNA follows: TGTGCCAGTAGTACCCAGGCGACCGGGGAGCTGTTTTTT. The encoded protein is CASSTQATGELFF.

This chain links TRBV5-4 with TRBJ1-1; 11 nucleotides agree with TRBD1. This CDR3 region has 17 residues. J lost 0 bases, V lost 2 bases, and 6 bases had no gene match. CDR1 and CDR2 from the germline V gene are SGHNT and YYREEE (reference sequence). CDR3 nucleotide sequence: TGTGCCAGCAGCTTACAATGGGGACAGGGGGTGAACACTGAAGCTTTCTTT. Translated, it gives CASSLQWGQGVNTEAFF.

The V and J genes are TRBV6-5 and TRBJ1-2; 8 bases align to TRBD1. CDR1 is MNHEY, CDR2 SVGAGI, per germline. The CDR3 runs 15 residues. V lost 6 bases, J lost 4 bases, and 10 bases stayed unmatched. CDR3 amino acids: CASSRNTGGSYGYTF. The CDR3 region has the DNA TGTGCCAGCAGCAGGAACACAGGGGGTTCCTATGGCTACACCTTC.

The CDR3 is CAISAAWTAKGNQPQHF. CDR3 DNA: TGTGCCATCAGTGCGGCCTGGACAGCGAAAGGCAATCAGCCCCAGCATTTT. The V call is TRBV10-3, the J call TRBJ1-5; maybe TRBD1 (6 bases). The V end lost 4 bases, the J end lost 2 bases, and 18 bases lay between the germline ends. Germline CDR1 ENHRY, CDR2 SYGVKD. This CDR3 has 17 amino acids.

In its sample, this clone was seen a few times. The chain is built from TRBV4-1 and TRBJ1-1, with 9 bases identical to TRBD1. The junction had 12 bases not matched to a gene; V was cut back by 1 base and J by 9 bases. The germline CDR1 and CDR2 sequences are MGHRA and YSYEKL. CDR3 length equals 16 residues. CDR3 region: CASSQGRTGEFGKAFF. The CDR3 DNA sequence: TGCGCCAGCAGCCAAGGGCGGACAGGGGAGTTCGGGAAAGCTTTCTTT.

J is TRBJ2-7 and V is TRBV24-1; D is ambiguous. V dropped 6 bases and J dropped 4 bases, with 6 bases sitting between them. Germline assignment: CDR1 KGHDR and CDR2 SFDVKD. The CDR3 spans 11 residues. The CDR3 loop is CATSRGYEQYF. The CDR3 DNA follows: TGTGCCACCAGTAGAGGATACGAGCAGTACTTC.

CDR3 sequence: CASSAGTGETQYF. The CDR3 nucleotides read TGCGCCAGCAGCGCCGGGACAGGAGAGACCCAGTACTTC. The chain carries TRBV5-1 and TRBJ2-5; 8 bases are a match to TRBD1. V shed 4 bases and J 4 bases; nucleotides not matched to a gene: 3. Per the germline V gene, CDR1 is SGHRS and CDR2 is YFSETQ. CDR3 length equals 13 residues.

The chain is built from TRBV12-5 and TRBJ1-1; TRBD1 aligns across 10 bases. There are 17 residues in the CDR3. With 1 base clipped from V and 3 bases from J, the junction kept 8 bases outside the gene matches. From germline, CDR1 is LGHNT and CDR2 FRNRAP. The CDR3 DNA is TGTGCTAGTGGTTTGGATGGTCGGGACAGGGGCTACACTGAAGCTTTCTTT. It specifies CASGLDGRDRGYTEAFF.

The genes are TRBV5-1 and TRBJ2-3; 7 bases map to TRBD2. CDR3 length: 14 residues. Germline-derived CDR1 and CDR2 are SGHRS and YFSETQ. V shed 0 bases and J 4 bases; nucleotides not matched to a gene: 2. DNA for the CDR3: TGCGCCAGCAGCTTGGGGCTAGCGGCAGATACGCAGTATTTT. Its protein product is CASSLGLAADTQYF.

V and J are TRBV5-5 and TRBJ2-3; no reliable D call. The CDR3 has 16 residues. The V gene's germline CDR1 is SGHKS and CDR2 YYEKEE (reference sequence). The V end lost 4 bases, the J end lost 4 bases, and 19 bases lay between the germline ends. DNA of the CDR3: TGTGCCAGCAGCCGCCGAGCCGATATGATGGCAGATACGCAGTATTTT. The encoded protein is CASSRRADMMADTQYF.

In this sample, this clone turned up once. The rearrangement links TRBV6-2 or TRBV6-3 to TRBJ1-5, with D unclear. Trimming took off 5 bases at V and 4 bases at J, with 15 bases between the two ends. Looked up from germline, CDR1 is MNHEY and CDR2 is SVGEGT. The CDR3 totals 15 residues. CDR3 in amino acids: CASSPEPLRNQPQHF. For the CDR3, the DNA is TGTGCCAGCAGTCCGGAGCCTCTTAGAAATCAGCCCCAGCATTTT.

This clone was recorded a few times. The CDR3 nucleotides are TGTGCCAGCAGCGTAGGAGAAAACACCGGGGAGCTGTTTTTT. Its protein product is CASSVGENTGELFF. This chain connects TRBV6-4 to TRBJ2-2; D not certain. The V gene's germline CDR1 is MRHNA and CDR2 SNTAGT. The CDR3 totals 14 residues. V gave up 6 bases and J gave up 2 bases, with 10 bases separating them.

The chain is built from TRBV12-3 or TRBV12-4 and TRBJ1-2, with D possibly matching TRBD1 (6 bases). CDR3 length: 11 residues. Trimming removed 7 bases from V and 14 bases from J, with 17 bases in between. CDR3 loop: CASTVGQLFTF. The CDR3 bases are TGTGCCAGCACCGTAGGACAGCTCTTTACCTTC.